What follows are 27 T cell receptor beta chains derived from one specimen sequenced in a study of CD8 T cells in Susac syndrome. Random hexamers were used to reverse transcribe the RNA input (about 0.5 to 1 ug). TCRdb recomputed calls from the immunoSEQ multiplex PCR reads with MiXCR, one row per CDR3 protein. The top ten clones hold approximately 0.31% of a sample with some 120,000 distinct CDR3 sequences, approximately 93% of them seen once. Sequencing input: CD8+ T cells from PBMCs. These receptor sequences come from a human donor with multiple sclerosis.

This chain uses TRBV12-3 or TRBV12-4 with TRBJ2-3; a weak D match, TRBD2 (6 bases). Trimming pared 3 bases from V and 2 bases from J, leaving 9 bases between. This CDR3 is 14 amino acids long. DNA for the CDR3: TGTGCCAGCAGTTTGGGAGGTACCACAGATACGCAGTATTTT. Translating it yields CASSLGGTTDTQYF.

The chain has TRBV28 and TRBJ2-1, with D unresolved. Looked up from germline, CDR1 is MDHEN and CDR2 is SYDVKM. The ends were cut back, 3 bases at V and 3 bases at J, with 18 bases in the middle. This CDR3 is 17 amino acids long. The CDR3 here is CASSFGNPDLFYNEQFF. The CDR3 DNA sequence: TGTGCCAGCAGTTTTGGGAACCCCGACTTGTTCTACAATGAGCAGTTCTTC.

This sequence joins TRBV5-1 and TRBJ1-6, with D tentatively TRBD1 (6 bases). Germline V CDR1 and CDR2: SGHRS, YFSETQ. Trimming took 4 bases from V and 7 from J, leaving 9 bases between them. This CDR3 comprises 13 residues. The CDR3 nucleotides are TGCGCCAGCAGCCCTACAGGGAATTCACCCCTCCACTTT. It codes for CASSPTGNSPLHF.

The V gene is TRBV9, the J gene TRBJ2-5, with D possibly being TRBD1 or TRBD2 (6 bases each). This CDR3 has 14 residues. CDR1 is SGDLS, CDR2 YYNGEE, per germline. Between the trimmed V and J ends, which lost 4 bases and 4 bases, there was a span of 14 bases. The CDR3 is CASSPWGAPETQYF. CDR3 nucleotide sequence: TGTGCCAGCAGCCCATGGGGGGCCCCAGAGACCCAGTACTTC.

The chain couples TRBV7-9 to TRBJ1-1; a possible D gene is TRBD1 (5 bases). The CDR3 runs to 13 residues. Germline lookup yields CDR1 SEHNR and CDR2 FQNEAQ (reference sequence). The ends were cut back, 4 bases at V and 10 bases at J, with 16 bases in the middle. As DNA, the CDR3 is TGTGCCAGCAGCTGGGCAGGGTCTGCCGGAGCTTTCTTT. It specifies CASSWAGSAGAFF.

The chain has TRBV5-5 and TRBJ2-7; D possibly corresponds to TRBD2 (5 bases). The germline V gene has CDR1 SGHKS and CDR2 YYEKEE (reference sequence). This CDR3 contains 15 residues. V was pared by 4 bases and J by 3 bases, with 17 bases between. The CDR3 DNA sequence: TGTGCCAGCAGCGAACCAATCGGGATGGACTACGAGCAGTACTTC. Amino acids: CASSEPIGMDYEQYF.

The rearrangement links TRBV7-8 to TRBJ2-5; D is unresolved. The length of the CDR3 is 13 residues. Germline V lookup: CDR1 SGHVS, CDR2 FQNEAQ. V gave up 1 base and J gave up 3 bases, with 6 bases separating them. CDR3 protein: CASSLEREETQYF. Written as DNA, the CDR3 is TGTGCCAGCAGCTTAGAAAGGGAAGAGACCCAGTACTTC.

The rearrangement uses TRBV2 and TRBJ1-2; possibly TRBD1 for D (6 bases). This CDR3 comprises 15 residues. Germline values: CDR1 SNHLY, CDR2 FYNNEI. V was pared by 5 bases and J by 6 bases, with 19 bases between. The CDR3 DNA follows: TGTGCCAGCAGTTACACCCCGGGACAACGAGATGGCTACACCTTC. Translation gives CASSYTPGQRDGYTF. Combining the CDR3 with reference TRBV2 and TRBJ1-2 gives the whole variable domain EPEVTQTPSHQVTQMGQEVILRCVPISNHLYFYWYRQILGQKVEFLVSFYNNEISEKSEIFDDQFSVERPDGSNFTLKIRSTKLEDSAMYFCASSYTPGQRDGYTFGSGTRLTVV.

The rearrangement joins TRBV27 to TRBJ2-2, with D hard to call. Germline V gene lookup returns CDR1 MNHEY and CDR2 SMNVEV (reference sequence). Trimming took 5 bases from V and 3 from J, leaving 7 bases between them. This CDR3 is built from 13 residues. The CDR3 loop reads CASSPQYTGELFF. The DNA for the CDR3 is TGTGCCAGCAGTCCCCAGTACACCGGGGAGCTGTTTTTT.

The gene calls are TRBV11-2 and TRBJ2-1, with TRBD2 identical over 8 bases. The V gene's germline CDR1 is SGHAT and CDR2 FQNNGV. The CDR3 sequence is 15 residues long. V lost 0 bases, J lost 6 bases, and 4 bases stayed unmatched. In nucleotides, the CDR3 is TGTGCCAGCAGCTTAGAACGGGGGGGCTCCAATGAGCAGTTCTTC. Amino acids: CASSLERGGSNEQFF.

The chain carries TRBV30 and TRBJ1-1; D gene ambiguous. The V end was cut by 0 bases, the J end by 8 bases, with 7 bases between. The CDR3 has 11 amino acids. Germline V CDR1 and CDR2: GTSNPN, SVGIG (reference sequence). CDR3 in amino acids: CAWSVGNEAFF. CDR3 coding DNA: TGTGCCTGGAGTGTGGGGAACGAAGCTTTCTTT.

The rearrangement uses TRBV12-3 or TRBV12-4 and TRBJ2-1; TRBD1 agrees at 8 bases. Trimming took 5 bases from V and 7 from J; bases not matched to a gene: 10. There are 15 residues in the CDR3. The CDR3 region has the DNA TGTGCCAGCAGTCCGGACAGGGTTTATCGAAATGAGCAGTTCTTC. This translates into CASSPDRVYRNEQFF.

The chain employs TRBV25-1 and TRBJ1-5; TRBD1 aligns across 7 bases. V gave up 3 bases and J gave up 4 bases; unmatched junction bases: 6. From germline, CDR1 is MGHDK and CDR2 SYGVNS. The CDR3 is 15 residues long. The DNA of the CDR3 is TGTGCCAGCAGTGACGCAGGGGGTACGAATCAGCCCCAGCATTTT. Translated: CASSDAGGTNQPQHF.

The rearrangement uses TRBV6-5 and TRBJ2-5, with D unclear. Trimming took off 0 bases at V and 3 bases at J, with 8 bases between the two ends. The germline V gene encodes CDR1 MNHEY and CDR2 SVGAGI. The CDR3 sequence is 14 residues long. CDR3 in amino acids: CASSYSGVKETQYF. The CDR3 DNA reads as TGTGCCAGCAGTTACTCTGGTGTAAAAGAGACCCAGTACTTC.

The CDR3 DNA reads as TGTGCCAGCACCCTCTCTCGCACCGGGGAGCTGTTTTTT. Protein: CASTLSRTGELFF. The chain links TRBV5-6 to TRBJ2-2; no reliable D call. The CDR3 loop spans 13 amino acids. Trimming removed 6 bases from V and 4 bases from J, with 10 bases in between. Germline CDR1 is SGHDT and CDR2 is YYEEEE.

This chain connects TRBV28 to TRBJ1-1, with D possibly matching TRBD1 (6 bases). Germline CDR1 MDHEN, CDR2 SYDVKM. This CDR3 has 15 amino acids. V was clipped by 2 bases and J by 4 bases, with 14 bases between them. CDR3 in DNA: TGTGCCAGCAGTTTAGAAGGGGGACCGGGCACTGAAGCTTTCTTT. Its translation is CASSLEGGPGTEAFF. Complete variable domain (other parts from reference TRBV28 and TRBJ1-1): DVKVTQSSRYLVKRTGEKVFLECVQDMDHENMFWYRQDPGLGLRLIYFSYDVKMKEKGDIPEGYSVSREKKERFSLILESASTNQTSMYLCASSLEGGPGTEAFFGQGTRLTVV.

The chain has TRBV9 and TRBJ2-6, with D perhaps matching TRBD1 (6 bases). This CDR3 region has 15 residues. Germline CDR1 and CDR2: SGDLS and YYNGEE. V was cut by 4 bases and J by 4 bases, with 12 bases left in between. The CDR3 spells CASSITGFGANVLTF. The CDR3 DNA is TGTGCCAGCAGCATTACAGGGTTCGGGGCCAACGTCCTGACTTTC. Full variable domain (outside the CDR3, taken from reference TRBV9 and TRBJ2-6): DSGVTQTPKHLITATGQRVTLRCSPRSGDLSVYWYQQSLDQGLQFLIQYYNGEERAKGNILERFSAQQFPDLHSELNLSSLELGDSALYFCASSITGFGANVLTFGAGSRLTVL.

V and J are TRBV24-1 and TRBJ2-3; 9 bases map to TRBD1. Germline V gives CDR1 KGHDR, CDR2 SFDVKD. CDR3 length: 16 amino acids. Trimming removed 6 bases from V and 2 bases from J; junction bases left unmatched: 8. The CDR3 nucleotides read TGTGCCACCAGTAACATCCGGACAGGGGCCACAGATACGCAGTATTTT. This encodes CATSNIRTGATDTQYF.

The sample holds a few counts of this clonotype. This chain connects TRBV7-2 to TRBJ2-7; D call uncertain. The germline CDR1 and CDR2 sequences are SGHTA and FQGNSA. The CDR3 covers 14 residues. The ends were cut back, 4 bases at V and 1 base at J, with 11 bases in the middle. The CDR3 reads CASSSTLSSYEQYV. Here the CDR3 DNA reads TGTGCCAGCAGCTCCACACTTAGTTCCTACGAGCAGTACGTC.

This chain uses TRBV29-1 with TRBJ1-1; D perhaps matches TRBD1 (6 bases). The V end lost 8 bases, the J end lost 1 base, and 26 bases lay between the germline ends. This CDR3 is built from 17 residues. Germline CDR1 reads SQVTM; CDR2 reads ANQGSEA. For the CDR3, the DNA is TGCAGCTTTTCTCAGGGGAGAGGCCATCACAAGAACACTGAAGCTTTCTTT. Amino acid sequence: CSFSQGRGHHKNTEAFF.

The J gene is TRBJ2-2, the V gene TRBV7-6; 8 positions match TRBD2. This CDR3 region has 16 residues. Germline assignment: CDR1 SGHVS and CDR2 FNYEAQ. V trimming: 3 bases; J trimming: 3 bases; junction bases outside the gene matches: 6. The CDR3 reads CASSLGGRMYTGELFF. CDR3 nucleotide sequence: TGTGCCAGCAGCTTGGGCGGGAGGATGTACACCGGGGAGCTGTTTTTT.

This clonotype appeared a single time. The chain employs TRBV4-1 and TRBJ2-1; tentatively, D is TRBD2 (5 bases). V gave up 0 bases and J gave up 0 bases, with 12 bases separating them. CDR3 length: 17 residues. Germline V CDR1 and CDR2: MGHRA, YSYEKL. The CDR3 coding sequence is TGCGCCAGCAGCCAAGAGGTAGAGCGGAGCTCCTACAATGAGCAGTTCTTC. Translation gives CASSQEVERSSYNEQFF.

This chain joins TRBV5-1 and TRBJ2-7; 15 bases line up with TRBD2. Per the germline V gene, CDR1 is SGHRS and CDR2 is YFSETQ. V was clipped by 4 bases and J by 3 bases; unmatched bases: 5. This CDR3 is built from 16 residues. CDR3 coding DNA: TGCGCCAGCAGCCTCGGGACTAGCGGGGGGTACTACGAGCAGTACTTC. Its protein is CASSLGTSGGYYEQYF.

The J gene is TRBJ2-1, the V gene TRBV7-9; 11 bases are shared with TRBD2. V shed 6 bases, J shed 8 bases, and the junction held 9 bases outside the gene matches. This CDR3 spans 15 amino acids. Germline-derived CDR1 and CDR2 are SEHNR and FQNEAQ (reference sequence). DNA for the CDR3: TGTGCCAGCAGTCAACGGACTAGCGGGTTAGATGAGCAGTTCTTC. Protein: CASSQRTSGLDEQFF.

Only one count was recorded for this clonotype. The chain links TRBV11-2 to TRBJ2-3, with 7 bases fitting TRBD2. Trimming cost V 1 base and J 1 base; bases outside gene matches: 5. The CDR3 consists of 16 residues. Germline V gene sequence: CDR1 SGHAT, CDR2 FQNNGV. CDR3 region: CASSLAGRHRTDTQYF. The CDR3 bases are TGTGCCAGCAGCTTAGCCGGGAGGCACCGCACAGATACGCAGTATTTT.

The CDR3 DNA reads TGTGCCAGCAGCGTACCGGGAGCCAATGAGCAGTTCTTC. Its protein is CASSVPGANEQFF. This chain uses TRBV7-3 with TRBJ2-1; TRBD2 might be the D (6 bases). The CDR3 contains 13 residues. With 5 bases removed from V and 6 bases from J, the gap between germline ends came to 11 bases. CDR1 and CDR2 from the germline V gene are SGHTA and FQGTGA.

The V and J genes are TRBV6-5 and TRBJ2-1; tentatively, D is TRBD2 (6 bases). Germline-derived CDR1 and CDR2 are MNHEY and SVGAGI. Trimming took 3 bases from V and 5 from J, leaving 14 bases between them. CDR3 length: 15 amino acids. CDR3 in DNA: TGTGCCAGCAGTTATGGTAGCGGCCTCAACAATGAGCAGTTCTTC. Translating it yields CASSYGSGLNNEQFF.